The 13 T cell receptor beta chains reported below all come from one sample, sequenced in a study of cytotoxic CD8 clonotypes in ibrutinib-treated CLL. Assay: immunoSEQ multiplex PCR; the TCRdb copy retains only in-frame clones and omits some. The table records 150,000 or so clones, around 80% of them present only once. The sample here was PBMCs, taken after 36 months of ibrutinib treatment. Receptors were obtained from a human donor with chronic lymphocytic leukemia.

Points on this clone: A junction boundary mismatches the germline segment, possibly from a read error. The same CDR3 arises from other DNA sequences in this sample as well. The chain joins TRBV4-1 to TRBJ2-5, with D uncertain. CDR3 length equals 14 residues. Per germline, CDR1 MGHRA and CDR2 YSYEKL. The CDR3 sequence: CASSQDYVGETQYF. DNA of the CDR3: TGTGCCAGCAGCCAAGATTACGTGGGAGAGACCCAGTACTTC.

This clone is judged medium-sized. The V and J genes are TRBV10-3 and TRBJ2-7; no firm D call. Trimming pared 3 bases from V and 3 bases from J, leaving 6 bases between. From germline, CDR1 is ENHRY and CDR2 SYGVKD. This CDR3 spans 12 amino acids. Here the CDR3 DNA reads TGTGCCATCAGTGAAGGGTTCTACGAGCAGTACTTC. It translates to CAISEGFYEQYF.

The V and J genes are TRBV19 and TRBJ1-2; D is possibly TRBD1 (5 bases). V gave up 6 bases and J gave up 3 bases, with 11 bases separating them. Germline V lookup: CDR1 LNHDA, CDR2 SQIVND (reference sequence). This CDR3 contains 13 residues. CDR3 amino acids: CASRGTSYYGYTF. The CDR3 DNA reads TGTGCCAGTAGGGGGACCTCATACTATGGCTACACCTTC.

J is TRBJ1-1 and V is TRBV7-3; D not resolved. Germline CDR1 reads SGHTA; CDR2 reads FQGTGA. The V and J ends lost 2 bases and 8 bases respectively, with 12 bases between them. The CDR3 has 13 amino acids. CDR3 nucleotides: TGTGCCAGCAGCTTAGGCAGAGAAGACGAAGCTTTCTTT. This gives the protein CASSLGREDEAFF.

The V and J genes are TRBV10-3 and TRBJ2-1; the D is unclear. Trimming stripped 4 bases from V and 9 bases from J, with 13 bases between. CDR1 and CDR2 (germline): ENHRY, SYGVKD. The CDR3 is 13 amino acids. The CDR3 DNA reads TGTGCCATCAGTGCCAATAGGGTTGGTGAGCAGTTCTTC. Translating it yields CAISANRVGEQFF.

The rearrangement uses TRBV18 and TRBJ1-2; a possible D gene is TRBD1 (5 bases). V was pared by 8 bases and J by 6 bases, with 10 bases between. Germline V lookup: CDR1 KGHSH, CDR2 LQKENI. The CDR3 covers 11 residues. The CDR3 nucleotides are TGTGCCAGCGCCGGGGACGATGGCTACACCTTC. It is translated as CASAGDDGYTF.

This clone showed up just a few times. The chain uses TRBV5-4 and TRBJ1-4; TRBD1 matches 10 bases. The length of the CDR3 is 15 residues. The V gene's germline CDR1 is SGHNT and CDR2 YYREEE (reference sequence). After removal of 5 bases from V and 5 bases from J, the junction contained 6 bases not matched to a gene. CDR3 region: CASSLRDRGNEKLFF. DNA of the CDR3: TGTGCCAGCAGTCTCCGGGACAGGGGCAATGAAAAACTGTTTTTT.

CDR3: CATSRRTSGSTGELFF. CDR3 DNA sequence: TGTGCCACCAGCAGACGGACTAGCGGGAGTACCGGGGAGCTGTTTTTT. J is TRBJ2-2 and V is TRBV15; TRBD2 agrees at 13 bases. With 2 bases clipped from V and 5 bases from J, the junction kept 2 bases outside the gene matches. Per germline, CDR1 LNHNV and CDR2 YYDKDF (reference sequence). The CDR3 has 16 residues.

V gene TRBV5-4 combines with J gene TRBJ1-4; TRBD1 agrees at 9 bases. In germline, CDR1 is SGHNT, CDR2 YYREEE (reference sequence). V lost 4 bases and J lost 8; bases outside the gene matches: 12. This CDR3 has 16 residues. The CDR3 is CASSRLGTGGDEKLFF. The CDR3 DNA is TGTGCCAGCAGCCGTCTCGGCACAGGGGGCGACGAAAAACTGTTTTTT.

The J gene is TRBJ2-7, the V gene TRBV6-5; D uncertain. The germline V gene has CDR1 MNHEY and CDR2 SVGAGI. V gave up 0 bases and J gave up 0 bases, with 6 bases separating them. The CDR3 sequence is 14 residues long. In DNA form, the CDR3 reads TGTGCCAGCAGTTACTCGGTAAACTCCTACGAGCAGTACTTC. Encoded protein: CASSYSVNSYEQYF.

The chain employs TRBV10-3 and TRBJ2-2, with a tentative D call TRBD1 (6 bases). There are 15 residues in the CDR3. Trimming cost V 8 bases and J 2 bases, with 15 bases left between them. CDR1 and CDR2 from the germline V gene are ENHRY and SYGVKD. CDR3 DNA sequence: TGTGCCATCTTCAGGGGCCAAGGAAACACCGGGGAGCTGTTTTTT. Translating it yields CAIFRGQGNTGELFF.

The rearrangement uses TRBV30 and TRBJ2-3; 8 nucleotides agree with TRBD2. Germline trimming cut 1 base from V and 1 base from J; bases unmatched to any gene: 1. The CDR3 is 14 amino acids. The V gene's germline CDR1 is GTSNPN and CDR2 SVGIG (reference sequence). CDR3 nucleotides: TGTGCCTGGAGTGGTAGCGGGGGCACAGATACGCAGTATTTT. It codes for CAWSGSGGTDTQYF.

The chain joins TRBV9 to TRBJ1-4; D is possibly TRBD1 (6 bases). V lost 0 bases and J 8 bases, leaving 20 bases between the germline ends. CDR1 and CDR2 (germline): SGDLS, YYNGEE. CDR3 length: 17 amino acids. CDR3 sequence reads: CASSVVVFGGAGEKLFF. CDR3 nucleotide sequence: TGTGCCAGCAGCGTAGTCGTTTTTGGGGGCGCTGGGGAAAAACTGTTTTTT. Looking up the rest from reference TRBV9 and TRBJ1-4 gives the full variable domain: DSGVTQTPKHLITATGQRVTLRCSPRSGDLSVYWYQQSLDQGLQFLIQYYNGEERAKGNILERFSAQQFPDLHSELNLSSLELGDSALYFCASSVVVFGGAGEKLFFGSGTQLSVL.